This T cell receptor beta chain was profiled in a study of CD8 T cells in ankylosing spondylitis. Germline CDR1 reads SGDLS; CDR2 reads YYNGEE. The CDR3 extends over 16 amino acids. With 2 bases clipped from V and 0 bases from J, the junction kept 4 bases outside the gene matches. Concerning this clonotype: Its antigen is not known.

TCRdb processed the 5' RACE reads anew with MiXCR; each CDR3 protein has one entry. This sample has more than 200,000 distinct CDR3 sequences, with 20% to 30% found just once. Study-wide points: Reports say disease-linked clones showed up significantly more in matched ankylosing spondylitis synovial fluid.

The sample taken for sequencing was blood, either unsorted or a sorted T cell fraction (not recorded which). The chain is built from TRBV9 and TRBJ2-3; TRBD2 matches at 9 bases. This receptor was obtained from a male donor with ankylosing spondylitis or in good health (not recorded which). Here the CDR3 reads CASSVLAGTSTDTQYF. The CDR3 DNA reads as TGTGCCAGCAGCGTCCTAGCGGGGACTAGCACAGATACGCAGTATTTT.